The 27 T cell receptor beta chains below were found in one sample sequenced in a study of blood T cells in healthy people across ages. A J-beta primer mix and a sample-barcoded 5' primer were used in a second PCR of about 6 to 12 cycles. TCRdb processed the 5' RACE reads anew with MiXCR; each CDR3 protein has one entry. Of approximately 1,100,000 distinct CDR3 sequences listed, 45% are singletons. Sequencing was performed on blood. The receptors were sampled from a woman between 55 and 75 years old in good health.

This chain uses TRBV29-1 with TRBJ2-7, with 9 bases fitting TRBD1. The CDR3 consists of 11 residues. V lost 6 bases and J lost 12; bases outside the gene matches: 9. CDR1 is SQVTM and CDR2 is ANQGSEA in the germline V gene. For the CDR3, the DNA is TGCAGCGTGGATGGGACAGGGAGGGTGTACTTC. Amino acid sequence: CSVDGTGRVYF.

The chain employs TRBV29-1 and TRBJ2-3; weak D call: TRBD2 (7 bases). CDR1 and CDR2 (germline): SQVTM, ANQGSEA. Trimming pared 3 bases from V and 0 bases from J, leaving 13 bases between. The CDR3 runs to 15 residues. The CDR3: CSVEGGGSSTDTQYF. CDR3 nucleotide sequence: TGCAGCGTTGAGGGGGGCGGGAGTAGCACAGATACGCAGTATTTT.

The V and J genes are TRBV7-2 and TRBJ1-2; D possibly corresponds to TRBD1 (5 bases). The CDR3 has 15 residues. Trimming shortened V by 5 bases and J by 7 bases, and 20 bases separated the two germline ends. From germline, CDR1 is SGHTA and CDR2 FQGNSA. DNA for the CDR3: TGTGCCAGCAGCCGCCCCGACTCTGGGGGTAGTGGCTACACCTTC. Protein sequence: CASSRPDSGGSGYTF.

As concerns this clonotype: The junction departs from the called germline gene at one end, perhaps through a read error. This sequence joins TRBV27 and TRBJ2-7; possibly TRBD2 for D (5 bases). The CDR3 totals 15 residues. Per the germline V gene, CDR1 is MNHEY and CDR2 is SMNVEV (reference sequence). CDR3 sequence: CASSSSGIDYEEQHF. CDR3 sequence (DNA): TGTGCCAGCAGTTCTTCCGGGATCGACTACGAGGAGCAGCACTTC.

This clonotype came up many times. V is TRBV4-2 and J is TRBJ2-1; 13 nucleotides agree with TRBD2. This CDR3 is 16 amino acids long. V was pared by 4 bases and J by 7 bases, with 7 bases of the junction left unmatched. Germline CDR1 and CDR2: LGHNA and YNFKEQ. CDR3 loop: CASSLGPGLAGNEQFF. DNA for the CDR3: TGTGCCAGCAGCCTAGGTCCGGGACTAGCGGGAAATGAGCAGTTCTTC.

Only a few counts were recorded for this clonotype. A single base separates this from a much larger clone, so it may be a read error. The rearrangement joins TRBV9 to TRBJ2-4; D gene ambiguous. The closer fit of TRBJ2-7 to the DNA end suggests the J call may be wrong. The germline V gene encodes CDR1 SGDLS and CDR2 YYNGEE. The CDR3 extends over 12 amino acids. CDR3 amino acids: CASSVDDYEQYF. The CDR3 coding sequence is TGTGCCAGCAGCGTAGATGACTACGAGCAGTACTTC.

This clonotype has ten or more counts. The V call is TRBV27, the J call TRBJ2-5, with no clear D. The ends were cut back, 9 bases at V and 5 bases at J, with 13 bases in the middle. CDR3 length equals 12 residues. Per germline, CDR1 MNHEY and CDR2 SMNVEV (reference sequence). The CDR3 loop reads CASRFRGETQYF. The CDR3 DNA reads as TGTGCCAGTCGATTCCGTGGGGAGACCCAGTACTTC.

V usage is TRBV28 and J usage is TRBJ2-7, with 8 nucleotides matching TRBD2. The V segment lost 6 bases and the J segment 5 bases; nucleotides outside the gene matches: 12. Germline V gene sequence: CDR1 MDHEN, CDR2 SYDVKM. The CDR3 extends over 15 amino acids. The chain's CDR3 is CASSRPGTRRNEQYF. The CDR3 region has the DNA TGTGCCAGCAGCCGCCCCGGGACTAGAAGGAACGAGCAGTACTTC.

The gene calls are TRBV20-1 and TRBJ2-7; 11 bases align to TRBD2. The CDR3 spans 15 residues. Germline CDR1 DFQATT, CDR2 SNEGSKA (reference sequence). The V segment lost 7 bases and the J segment 0 bases; nucleotides outside the gene matches: 8. CDR3 DNA: TGCAGTGTTTTTAGCGGGAGGGCCACCTCCTACGAGCAGTACTTC. Its translation is CSVFSGRATSYEQYF.

The table lists this clonotype with a few counts. The rearrangement joins TRBV20-1 to TRBJ2-3; no reliable D call. Germline-derived CDR1 and CDR2 are DFQATT and SNEGSKA (reference sequence). The CDR3 runs 13 residues. Deletions cut 6 bases from V and 0 bases from J, with 10 bases between. The CDR3 sequence: CSACGTSTDTQYF. CDR3 in DNA: TGCAGTGCCTGTGGAACTAGCACAGATACGCAGTATTTT.

This chain connects TRBV4-1 to TRBJ2-1, with D uncertain. Germline V gives CDR1 MGHRA, CDR2 YSYEKL. The V and J ends lost 1 base and 2 bases respectively, with 15 bases between them. There are 17 residues in the CDR3. The CDR3 DNA reads TGCGCCAGCAGCCAAGGGCGCGGCGGCACAACCTACAATGAGCAGTTCTTC. Amino acid sequence: CASSQGRGGTTYNEQFF.

The chain couples TRBV28 to TRBJ2-5; D perhaps matches TRBD1 (6 bases). This CDR3 has 13 residues. Germline V lookup: CDR1 MDHEN, CDR2 SYDVKM. The ends were cut back, 7 bases at V and 1 base at J, with 10 bases in the middle. Here the CDR3 reads CASNRDAQETQYF. Written as DNA, the CDR3 is TGTGCCAGCAACAGGGACGCCCAAGAGACCCAGTACTTC.

The chain carries TRBV12-5 and TRBJ2-7; 7 bases match TRBD1. The CDR3 runs to 13 residues. The junction had 6 bases not matched to a gene; V was cut back by 5 bases and J by 5 bases. Germline values: CDR1 LGHNT, CDR2 FRNRAP. Here the CDR3 reads CASGVLDRDEQYF. CDR3 in DNA: TGTGCTAGTGGTGTCCTCGACAGGGACGAGCAGTACTTC.

This clonotype was seen once. This chain connects TRBV7-2 to TRBJ2-3; D possibly corresponds to TRBD2 (6 bases). The germline V gene has CDR1 SGHTA and CDR2 FQGNSA. The CDR3 loop spans 15 amino acids. Trimming cost V 4 bases and J 7 bases, with 18 bases left between them. The chain's CDR3 is CASSSPGFGGNTQYF. In DNA, the CDR3 is TGTGCCAGCAGCTCCCCCGGGTTTGGGGGGAATACGCAGTATTTT.

The chain combines TRBV4-1 with TRBJ2-5; the match to TRBD2 covers 13 bases. Judging by the DNA end, TRBJ2-7 fits better; the J call may be wrong. Germline CDR1 and CDR2: MGHRA and YSYEKL. The CDR3 is 16 residues long. This CDR3 is CASSQDRLAGGDEQYF. DNA of the CDR3: TGCGCCAGCAGCCAAGATCGACTAGCGGGAGGTGACGAGCAGTACTTC.

V is TRBV12-3 or TRBV12-4 and J is TRBJ1-1, with TRBD1 identical over 7 bases. This CDR3 spans 13 amino acids. V lost 6 bases to trimming and J lost 4 bases; unmatched junction nucleotides: 5. The CDR3 loop is CASSPGGSTEAFF. Here the CDR3 DNA reads TGTGCCAGCAGCCCAGGGGGGAGCACTGAAGCTTTCTTT.

The chain links TRBV29-1 to TRBJ2-1, with TRBD2 matching over 8 bases. The DNA end favors TRBJ2-7, so the J call may be wrong. Germline V gene data show CDR1 as SQVTM and CDR2 as ANQGSEA. There are 12 residues in the CDR3. The CDR3 reads CSVEAGGGEQYF. DNA for the CDR3: TGCAGCGTTGAAGCGGGAGGGGGTGAGCAGTACTTC.

J is TRBJ1-5 and V is TRBV28; no firm D call. The CDR3 extends over 15 amino acids. V lost 8 bases and J lost 4, with 18 bases in between. CDR1 and CDR2 (germline): MDHEN, SYDVKM. CDR3 loop: CASHLSGFVNQPQHF. Written as DNA, the CDR3 is TGTGCCAGCCACCTTTCGGGGTTCGTTAATCAGCCCCAGCATTTT.

The chain links TRBV30 to TRBJ2-7; tentative D call: TRBD1 (5 bases). V shed 2 bases and J shed 3 bases, with 20 bases lying between them. CDR3 length equals 16 residues. Looked up from germline, CDR1 is GTSNPN and CDR2 is SVGIG (reference sequence). The CDR3 loop is CAWSIHGQGKRYEQYF. The DNA of the CDR3 is TGTGCCTGGAGTATTCACGGGCAGGGTAAGCGCTACGAGCAGTACTTC.

The V gene is TRBV10-3, the J gene TRBJ2-5, with 12 bases identical to TRBD2. CDR1 ENHRY and CDR2 SYGVKD come from the germline V gene. The CDR3 consists of 15 residues. V was pared by 6 bases and J by 1 base, with 3 bases of the junction left unmatched. This CDR3 is CAISQLAGGQETQYF. CDR3 DNA: TGTGCCATCAGCCAACTAGCGGGGGGCCAAGAGACCCAGTACTTC.

J is TRBJ1-1 and V is TRBV7-9; 9 nucleotides line up with TRBD1. The CDR3 spans 13 residues. V was pared by 11 bases and J by 0 bases, with 4 bases of the junction left unmatched. Germline-derived CDR1 and CDR2 are SEHNR and FQNEAQ (reference sequence). CDR3 bases: TGTGCCGGCCGGACAGGGGTGAACACTGAAGCTTTCTTT. Translating gives CAGRTGVNTEAFF. The full variable domain, in which reference TRBV7-9 and TRBJ1-1 provide the parts outside the CDR3, is DTGVSQNPRHKITKRGQNVTFRCDPISEHNRLYWYRQTLGQGPEFLTYFQNEAQLEKSRLLSDRFSAERPKGSFSTLEIQRTEQGDSAMYLCAGRTGVNTEAFFGQGTRLTVV.

The table lists this clonotype with a few counts. V gene TRBV28 combines with J gene TRBJ2-4, with D possibly called TRBD1 or TRBD2 (5 bases each). Matching the DNA end better, TRBJ2-5 makes the J call doubtful. Germline V gene sequence: CDR1 MDHEN, CDR2 SYDVKM. CDR3 length: 16 residues. The DNA for the CDR3 is TGTGCCAGCAGTTGGGACGAGCGGACCTTCCAAGAGACCCAGTACTTC. It specifies CASSWDERTFQETQYF.

V gene TRBV6-2 or TRBV6-3 combines with J gene TRBJ2-7, with 9 positions matching TRBD1. V shed 3 bases and J 4 bases; nucleotides not matched to a gene: 10. Germline values: CDR1 MNHEY, CDR2 SVGEGT. The CDR3 is 16 residues long. CDR3 in DNA: TGTGCCAGCAGTTATAGCACCGACAGGGGGGAGTACGAGCAGTACTTC. It yields the protein CASSYSTDRGEYEQYF.

The rearrangement uses TRBV5-6 and TRBJ1-5, with D possibly TRBD1 on 5 matching bases. The CDR3 totals 15 residues. Germline V lookup: CDR1 SGHDT, CDR2 YYEEEE. The ends were cut back, 0 bases at V and 3 bases at J, with 10 bases in the middle. CDR3 DNA: TGTGCCAGCAGCTTGGATGGGGGTTACAATCAGCCCCAGCATTTT. The encoded protein is CASSLDGGYNQPQHF.

The rearrangement links TRBV7-6 to TRBJ2-5; 11 bases match TRBD2. Germline CDR1 is SGHVS and CDR2 is FNYEAQ. The CDR3 runs 16 residues. After removal of 5 bases from V and 11 bases from J, the junction contained 16 bases not matched to a gene. CDR3 protein: CASSQVASGRINEQYF. CDR3 nucleotides: TGTGCCAGCAGCCAAGTAGCTAGCGGGAGGATTAATGAGCAGTACTTC. The whole variable domain, filled in from reference TRBV7-6 and TRBJ2-5, reads GAGVSQSPRYKVTKRGQDVALRCDPISGHVSLYWYRQALGQGPEFLTYFNYEAQQDKSGLPNDRFSAERPEGSISTLTIQRTEQRDSAMYRCASSQVASGRINEQYFGPGTRLLVL.

This clonotype was counted between two and nine times. The chain uses TRBV9 and TRBJ2-7; D is ambiguous. Per germline, CDR1 SGDLS and CDR2 YYNGEE. This CDR3 is 14 amino acids long. Trimming pared 3 bases from V and 2 bases from J, leaving 12 bases between. The CDR3 sequence: CASSEGLGTYEQYF. The CDR3 nucleotides are TGTGCCAGCAGCGAAGGGTTGGGGACCTACGAGCAGTACTTC.

The CDR3 nucleotides read TGCAGTGCTAGCACCGGGACTAGTTTTTACGAGCAGTACTTC. This encodes CSASTGTSFYEQYF. The chain has TRBV20-1 and TRBJ2-7; 8 bases match TRBD2. Germline CDR1 DFQATT, CDR2 SNEGSKA (reference sequence). The length of the CDR3 is 14 residues. V lost 3 bases to trimming and J lost 4 bases; unmatched junction nucleotides: 8.